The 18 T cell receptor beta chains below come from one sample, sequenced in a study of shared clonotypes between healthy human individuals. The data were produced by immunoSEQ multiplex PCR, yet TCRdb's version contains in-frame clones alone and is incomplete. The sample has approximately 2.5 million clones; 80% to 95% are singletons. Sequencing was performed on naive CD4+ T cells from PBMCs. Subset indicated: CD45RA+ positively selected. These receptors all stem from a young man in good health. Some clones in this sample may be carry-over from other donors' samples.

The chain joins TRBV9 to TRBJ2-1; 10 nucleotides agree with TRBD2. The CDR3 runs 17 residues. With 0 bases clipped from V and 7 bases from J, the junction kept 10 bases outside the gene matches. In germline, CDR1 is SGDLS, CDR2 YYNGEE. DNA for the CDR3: TGTGCCAGCAGCGTAGCTCTGCCAGCGGGAGGGCCAAATGAGCAGTTCTTC. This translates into CASSVALPAGGPNEQFF.

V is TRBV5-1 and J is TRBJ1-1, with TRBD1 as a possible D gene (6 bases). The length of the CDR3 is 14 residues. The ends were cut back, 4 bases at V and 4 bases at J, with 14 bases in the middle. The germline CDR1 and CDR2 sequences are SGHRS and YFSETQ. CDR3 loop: CASSPWGGGTEAFF. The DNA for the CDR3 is TGCGCCAGCAGCCCGTGGGGAGGGGGCACTGAAGCTTTCTTT.

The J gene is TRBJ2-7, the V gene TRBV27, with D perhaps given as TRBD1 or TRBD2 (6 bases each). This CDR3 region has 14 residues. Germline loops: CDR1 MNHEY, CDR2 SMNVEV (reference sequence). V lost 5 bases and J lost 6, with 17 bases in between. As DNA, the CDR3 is TGTGCCAGCAGTCTCATACAGGGAGGTGGCGAGCAGTACTTC. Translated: CASSLIQGGGEQYF.

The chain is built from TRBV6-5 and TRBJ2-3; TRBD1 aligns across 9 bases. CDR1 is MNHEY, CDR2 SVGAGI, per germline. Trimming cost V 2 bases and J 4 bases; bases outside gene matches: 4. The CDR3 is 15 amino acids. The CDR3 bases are TGTGCCAGCAGTTACGGGACAGGGTGGCCAGATACGCAGTATTTT. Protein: CASSYGTGWPDTQYF.

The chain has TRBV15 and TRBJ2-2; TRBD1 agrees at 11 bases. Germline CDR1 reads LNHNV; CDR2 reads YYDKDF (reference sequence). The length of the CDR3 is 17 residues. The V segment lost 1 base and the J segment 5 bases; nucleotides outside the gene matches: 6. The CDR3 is CATSRGAGTGGTGELFF. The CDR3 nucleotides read TGTGCCACCAGCAGAGGGGCAGGGACAGGGGGAACCGGGGAGCTGTTTTTT. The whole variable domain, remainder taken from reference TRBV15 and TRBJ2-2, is DAMVIQNPRYQVTQFGKPVTLSCSQTLNHNVMYWYQQKSSQAPKLLFHYYDKDFNNEADTPDNFQSRRPNTSFCFLDIRSPGLGDTAMYLCATSRGAGTGGTGELFFGEGSRLTVL.

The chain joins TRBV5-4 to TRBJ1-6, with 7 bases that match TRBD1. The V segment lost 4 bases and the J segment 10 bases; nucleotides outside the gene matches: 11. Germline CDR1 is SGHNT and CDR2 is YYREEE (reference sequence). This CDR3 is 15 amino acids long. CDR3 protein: CASSPTTGSTSPLHF. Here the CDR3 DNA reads TGTGCCAGCAGCCCCACGACAGGGTCTACATCACCCCTCCACTTT.

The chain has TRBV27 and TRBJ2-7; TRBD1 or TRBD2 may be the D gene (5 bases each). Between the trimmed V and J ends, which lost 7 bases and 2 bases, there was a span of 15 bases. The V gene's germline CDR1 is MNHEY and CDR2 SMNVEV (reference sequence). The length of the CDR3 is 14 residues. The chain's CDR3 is CASINTGAPYEQYF. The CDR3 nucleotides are TGTGCCAGCATTAATACCGGGGCCCCCTACGAGCAGTACTTC.

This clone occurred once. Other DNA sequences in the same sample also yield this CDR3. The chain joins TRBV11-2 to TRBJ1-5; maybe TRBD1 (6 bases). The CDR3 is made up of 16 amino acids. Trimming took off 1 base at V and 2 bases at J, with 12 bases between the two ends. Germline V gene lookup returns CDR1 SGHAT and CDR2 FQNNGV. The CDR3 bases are TGTGCCAGCAGCTTAGGTACAGGGTCTGGCAATCAGCCCCAGCATTTT. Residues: CASSLGTGSGNQPQHF.

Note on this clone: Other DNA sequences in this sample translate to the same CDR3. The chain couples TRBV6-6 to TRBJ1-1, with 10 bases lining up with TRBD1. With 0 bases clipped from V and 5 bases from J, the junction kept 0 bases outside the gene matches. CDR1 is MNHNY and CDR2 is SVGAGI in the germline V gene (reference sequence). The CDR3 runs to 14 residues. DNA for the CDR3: TGTGCCAGCAGTTACTCGGGACAGGGGACTGAAGCTTTCTTT. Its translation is CASSYSGQGTEAFF.

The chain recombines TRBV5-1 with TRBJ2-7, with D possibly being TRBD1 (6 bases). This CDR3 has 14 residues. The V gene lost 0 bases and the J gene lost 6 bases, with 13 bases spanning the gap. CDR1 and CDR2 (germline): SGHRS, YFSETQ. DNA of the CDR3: TGCGCCAGCAGCTTGGCCACAGGGAAAGGCGAGCAGTACTTC. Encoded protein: CASSLATGKGEQYF.

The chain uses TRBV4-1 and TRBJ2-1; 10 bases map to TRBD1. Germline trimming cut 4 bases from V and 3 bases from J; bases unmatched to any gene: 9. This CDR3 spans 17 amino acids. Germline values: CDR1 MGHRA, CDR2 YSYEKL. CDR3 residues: CASSPTSRDRGYNEQFF. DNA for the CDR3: TGCGCCAGCAGCCCTACATCCCGGGACAGGGGCTACAATGAGCAGTTCTTC.

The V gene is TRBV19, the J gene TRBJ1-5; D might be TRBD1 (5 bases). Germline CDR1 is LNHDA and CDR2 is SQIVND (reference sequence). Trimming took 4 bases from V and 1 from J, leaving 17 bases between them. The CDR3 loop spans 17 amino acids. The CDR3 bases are TGTGCCAGTAGTACCCTGGGGGGGGTCGCAAGCAATCAGCCCCAGCATTTT. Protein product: CASSTLGGVASNQPQHF.

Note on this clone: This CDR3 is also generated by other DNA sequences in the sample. CDR3 region: CASSLGTSGDEQFF. Written as DNA, the CDR3 is TGTGCCAGCAGCTTAGGGACTAGCGGCGATGAGCAGTTCTTC. The J gene is TRBJ2-1, the V gene TRBV7-2; 10 nucleotides align to TRBD2. CDR1 and CDR2 from the germline V gene are SGHTA and FQGNSA. The CDR3 is 14 amino acids. Germline trimming cut 1 base from V and 8 bases from J; bases unmatched to any gene: 2.

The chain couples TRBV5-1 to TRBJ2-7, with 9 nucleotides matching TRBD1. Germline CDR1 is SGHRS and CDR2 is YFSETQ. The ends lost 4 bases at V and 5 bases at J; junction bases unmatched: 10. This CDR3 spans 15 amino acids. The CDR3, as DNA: TGCGCCAGCAGCCCACCGGGACAGGGAGTCCACGAGCAGTACTTC. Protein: CASSPPGQGVHEQYF.

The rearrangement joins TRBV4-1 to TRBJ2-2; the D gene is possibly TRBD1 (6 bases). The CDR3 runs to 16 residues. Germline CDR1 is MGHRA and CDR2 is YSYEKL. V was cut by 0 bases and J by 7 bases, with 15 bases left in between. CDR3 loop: CASSQDIAGVGGELFF. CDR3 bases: TGCGCCAGCAGCCAAGATATCGCAGGGGTTGGCGGGGAGCTGTTTTTT.

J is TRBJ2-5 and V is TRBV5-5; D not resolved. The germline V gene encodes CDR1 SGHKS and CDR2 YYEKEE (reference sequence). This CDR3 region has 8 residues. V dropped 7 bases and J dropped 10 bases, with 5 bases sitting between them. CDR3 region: CASQNQYF. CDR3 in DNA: TGTGCCAGCCAGAACCAGTACTTC.

Here the CDR3 reads CASNPQDTSSGNTIYF. CDR3 DNA: TGCGCCAGCAACCCCCAAGATACAAGCTCTGGAAACACCATATATTTT. This rearrangement joins TRBV4-3 to TRBJ1-3; D gene unclear. CDR3 length: 16 amino acids. The V and J ends lost 7 bases and 0 bases respectively, with 16 bases between them. CDR1 is LGHNA, CDR2 YSLEER, per germline.

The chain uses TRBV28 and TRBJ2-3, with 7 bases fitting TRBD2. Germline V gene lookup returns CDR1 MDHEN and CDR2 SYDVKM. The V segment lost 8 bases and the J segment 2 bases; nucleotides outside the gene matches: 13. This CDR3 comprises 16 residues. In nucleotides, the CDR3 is TGTGCCAGCTGCCGTGGGGCGGGAGCTTACACAGATACGCAGTATTTT. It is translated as CASCRGAGAYTDTQYF.